The text below deals with one T cell receptor (beta chain). The antigen is not known. Germline V gives CDR1 SQVTM, CDR2 ANQGSEA. This CDR3 is 12 amino acids long. The V and J ends lost 0 bases and 5 bases respectively, with 7 bases between them. Expressed TCRB transcripts were sequenced because the entire RNA isolate underwent reverse transcription. Profiled with immunoSEQ multiplex PCR; TCRdb holds only in-frame clones, not every one. This sample has approximately 730,000 clones, with roughly an eighth found just once. The data were obtained in a study of beta chain features in type 1 diabetes. Whole-study findings and limits: Naive, central memory and regulatory TCRB repertoires appeared more similar among patients than healthy donors. In all four CD4+ subsets, TCRB CDR3 length was significantly, moderately reduced in type 1 diabetes.

The TCR comes from a man aged 18 to 35 with type 1 diabetes. The V and J genes are TRBV29-1 and TRBJ2-5; a weak D match, TRBD2 (5 bases). Specimen: naive CD4+ T cells from blood. The CDR3 DNA is TGCAGCGTTGAAGAGATAGCGGAGACCCAGTACTTC. Translated, it gives CSVEEIAETQYF.